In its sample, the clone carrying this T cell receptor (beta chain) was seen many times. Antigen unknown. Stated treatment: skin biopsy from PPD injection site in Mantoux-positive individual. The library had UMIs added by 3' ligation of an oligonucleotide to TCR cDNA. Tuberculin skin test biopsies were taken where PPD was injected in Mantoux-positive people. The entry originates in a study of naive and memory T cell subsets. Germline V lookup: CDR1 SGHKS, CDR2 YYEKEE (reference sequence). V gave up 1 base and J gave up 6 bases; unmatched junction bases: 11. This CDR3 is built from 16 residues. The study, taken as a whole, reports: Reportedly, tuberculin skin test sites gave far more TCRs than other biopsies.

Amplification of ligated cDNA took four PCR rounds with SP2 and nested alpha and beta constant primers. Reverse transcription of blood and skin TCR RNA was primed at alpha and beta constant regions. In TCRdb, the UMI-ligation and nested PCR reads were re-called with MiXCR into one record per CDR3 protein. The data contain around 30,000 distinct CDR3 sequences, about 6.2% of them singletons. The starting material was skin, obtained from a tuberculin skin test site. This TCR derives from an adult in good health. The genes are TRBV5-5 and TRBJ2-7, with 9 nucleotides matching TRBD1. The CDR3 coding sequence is TGTGCCAGCAGCTTGTTTTATGGGACAGGGCGAGGCGAGCAGTACTTC. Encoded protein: CASSLFYGTGRGEQYF.